The source of this TCR beta chain is a study of blood T cells in healthy people across ages. General study findings and limits: In the absence of known donor CMV status, changes in expanded clonotypes were possibly confounded.

PCR was performed a second time for about 7 to 11 cycles using a sample-barcoded 5' primer and a J-beta primer mix. TCRdb passed the 5' RACE reads through MiXCR, listing each CDR3 protein once. The table records 800,000 or so distinct CDR3 sequences, around a quarter of them present only once. The CDR3 sequence is 16 residues long. The V gene's germline CDR1 is SGHDT and CDR2 YYEEEE. V shed 4 bases and J shed 0 bases, with 14 bases lying between them. Details on this clonotype: Its antigen is undetermined.

These data also featured in a second study, about T cells of mothers and their children. This second report adds: Random nucleotides (2-4) and sample barcodes were added by the M1S primer used in the second PCR. For unrelated pairs as for related ones, thymic selection shapes TCR recombination output similarly.

Sequencing input: blood. The genes are TRBV5-6 and TRBJ2-4; D not resolved. The source is a boy between 5 and 17 years old in good health. CDR3 bases: TGTGCCAGCAGCCCCTCATACGCCCTAGCCAAAAACATTCAGTACTTC. The encoded protein is CASSPSYALAKNIQYF.